What follows are 14 T cell receptor beta chains derived from one specimen sequenced in a study of T cells in Graves' hyperthyroidism and ophthalmopathy. Using RNA transcripts as the source, TCR beta CDR3 regions were amplified. First-round RT-PCR with HTBI primers amplified the TCR CDR3 region. TCRdb recomputed calls from the multiplex PCR reads with MiXCR, one row per CDR3 protein. The table has roughly 500,000 distinct CDR3 sequences, around 43% seen once. The sequenced sample was peripheral blood or thyroid tissue (not recorded which). These receptors were obtained from an adult woman with Graves' disease, either hyperthyroidism or ophthalmopathy (not recorded which).

Notes on this clonotype: Since a much larger clone is just one base distant, this may be a read error. The V call is TRBV6-1, the J call TRBJ1-2; 8 bases line up with TRBD1. CDR3 length: 15 residues. Germline loops: CDR1 MNHNS, CDR2 SASEGT. Losses at the gene ends were 6 bases for V and 5 bases for J; bases not matched to a gene: 11. The CDR3 sequence: CASSTLGQGRYGYTF. CDR3 coding DNA: TGTGCCAGCAGCACCTTAGGACAGGGTCGTTATGGCTACACCTTC.

This clonotype occurred a few times. A much larger clone is a single base away; this may be a read error. J is TRBJ1-1 and V is TRBV12-3 or TRBV12-4; 8 bases are shared with TRBD1. The CDR3 covers 15 residues. The CDR3 reads CAISLDQGANTEAFF. DNA for the CDR3: TGTGCCATCAGTTTAGATCAGGGGGCGAACACTGAAGCTTTCTTT.

The chain joins TRBV20-1 to TRBJ2-7; 7 positions match TRBD2. CDR3 length: 18 residues. Germline V gene sequence: CDR1 DFQATT, CDR2 SNEGSKA (reference sequence). V shed 0 bases and J 9 bases; nucleotides not matched to a gene: 23. CDR3 loop: CSARDRIMGGRFLHGQYF. The CDR3, as DNA: TGCAGTGCTAGAGATCGGATTATGGGCGGGAGATTTCTCCACGGGCAGTACTTC.

This clonotype was seen at least ten times. Sequence at one end of the junction differs from germline and may be a read error. The gene calls are TRBV27 and TRBJ2-5, with D possibly matching TRBD2 (5 bases). The CDR3 has 12 residues. Per the germline V gene, CDR1 is MNHEY and CDR2 is SMNVEV (reference sequence). CDR3 residues: CASRKGVETQYF. DNA for the CDR3: TGCGCCAGCAGGAAGGGAGTGGAGACCCAGTACTTC.

Turning to this clonotype: A much larger clonotype is one base distant, so this may be a read error. This chain uses TRBV6-1 with TRBJ2-7; a weak D match, TRBD1 (5 bases). V lost 4 bases, J lost 3 bases, and 16 bases lay in between. Germline V gene lookup returns CDR1 MNHNS and CDR2 SASEGT. This CDR3 region has 15 residues. CDR3 residues: CASSVGIPRGYEQYF. The DNA of the CDR3 is TGTGCCAGCAGTGTAGGCATCCCTAGGGGCTACGAGCAGTACTTC.

The V and J genes are TRBV10-3 and TRBJ2-3; D is perhaps TRBD2 (5 bases). Germline lookup yields CDR1 ENHRY and CDR2 SYGVKD. The CDR3 spans 12 residues. Trimming removed 10 bases at V and 6 bases at J, with 14 bases between. The CDR3 spells CATQPRGDTQYF. Written as DNA, the CDR3 is TGTGCCACTCAACCCCGAGGGGATACGCAGTATTTT.

The gene calls are TRBV24-1 and TRBJ2-5, with 9 bases aligning to TRBD2. The V segment lost 3 bases and the J segment 0 bases; nucleotides outside the gene matches: 7. Germline CDR1 is KGHDR and CDR2 is SFDVKD. The CDR3 contains 17 residues. The CDR3 nucleotides read TGTGCCACCAGTGATGTAATTAGCGGGGGATACCAAGAGACCCAGTACTTC. Encoded protein: CATSDVISGGYQETQYF.

This clonotype was detected ten times or more. The rearrangement uses TRBV20-1 and TRBJ2-7; D not resolved. The CDR3 contains 15 residues. Germline-derived CDR1 and CDR2 are DFQATT and SNEGSKA (reference sequence). V was cut by 3 bases and J by 3 bases, with 18 bases left in between. This CDR3 reads CSASAPDGRYYEQYF. CDR3 DNA: TGCAGTGCTAGCGCCCCGGACGGCCGCTACTACGAGCAGTACTTC.

This clonotype was seen ten or more times. The V call is TRBV2, the J call TRBJ1-4; D is undetermined. The germline CDR1 and CDR2 sequences are SNHLY and FYNNEI. The ends were cut back, 8 bases at V and 0 bases at J, with 10 bases in the middle. The CDR3 has 14 residues. CDR3 loop: CASSRWSTNEKLFF. The CDR3 bases are TGTGCCAGCTCTAGGTGGTCAACTAATGAAAAACTGTTTTTT.

In its sample, this clonotype was seen many times. The CDR3 sequence: CATSRDLGLSFGNTIYF. For the CDR3, the DNA is TGTGCCACCAGCAGAGATTTGGGTCTCTCTTTTGGAAACACCATATATTTT. The chain combines TRBV15 with TRBJ1-3; no definite D call. Germline CDR1 reads LNHNV; CDR2 reads YYDKDF (reference sequence). This CDR3 has 17 residues. V lost 0 bases and J 3 bases, leaving 15 bases between the germline ends.

This clonotype was counted ten times or more. The chain employs TRBV10-3 and TRBJ1-5, with 9 bases matching TRBD1. V lost 10 bases and J lost 7; bases outside the gene matches: 11. Germline V gene sequence: CDR1 ENHRY, CDR2 SYGVKD. This CDR3 comprises 14 residues. The CDR3 DNA follows: TGTGCCAGCAGAAAACAGGGGGCGGGACAGCCCCAGCATTTT. Translated: CASRKQGAGQPQHF.

This clonotype was seen many times. The CDR3 coding sequence is TGTGCCAGCAGTGGCCGCAGCTTGGGGACCCAGTACTTC. Encoded protein: CASSGRSLGTQYF. The chain employs TRBV2 and TRBJ2-5; D unresolved. The CDR3 is 13 residues long. V was clipped by 4 bases and J by 7 bases, with 13 bases between them. Germline assignment: CDR1 SNHLY and CDR2 FYNNEI.

As for this clonotype: A read error may be the cause here, since a much bigger clone is one base away. The chain joins TRBV7-9 to TRBJ2-5; tentative D call: TRBD2 (5 bases). V shed 4 bases and J shed 13 bases, with 19 bases lying between them. The CDR3 runs 13 residues. CDR1 is SEHNR and CDR2 is FQNEAQ in the germline V gene (reference sequence). The CDR3 sequence is CASSSGLPGELYF. The CDR3 DNA reads as TGTGCCAGCAGCTCCGGTCTTCCCGGGGAGCTGTACTTC.

This clonotype was detected many times. The chain employs TRBV6-5 and TRBJ2-5, with 10 bases that match TRBD2. V lost 6 bases, J lost 6 bases, and 10 bases stayed unmatched. CDR1 is MNHEY, CDR2 SVGAGI, per germline. This CDR3 has 15 amino acids. The CDR3 nucleotides read TGTGCCAGCAGCCTGGATAGCGGGAGGAAGCAGACCCAGTACTTC. This sequence encodes CASSLDSGRKQTQYF.